One and the same sample provided the 26 T cell receptor beta chains below, sequenced in a study of blood T cell repertoires in COVID-19. The repertoire was sequenced with immunoSEQ multiplex PCR; TCRdb's copy has only in-frame clones and lacks some. Among fewer than 250,000 clones listed, roughly 85% were seen once. Input material: PBMCs or T cells enriched from blood (not recorded which). The source of these receptors is a woman aged 50 to 60 with acute COVID-19.

The chain is built from TRBV9 and TRBJ2-2; 8 positions agree with TRBD1. The trim removed 3 bases at V and 4 bases at J, leaving 2 bases unmatched. The CDR3 runs 14 residues. In germline, CDR1 is SGDLS, CDR2 YYNGEE. CDR3 loop: CASSEQGGTGELFF. Here the CDR3 DNA reads TGTGCCAGCAGCGAACAGGGGGGCACCGGGGAGCTGTTTTTT.

The V gene is TRBV18, the J gene TRBJ2-7; 7 bases map to TRBD1. In germline, CDR1 is KGHSH, CDR2 LQKENI. Trimming cost V 2 bases and J 2 bases; bases outside gene matches: 3. The CDR3 extends over 14 amino acids. CDR3 coding DNA: TGTGCCAGCTCACCAAACAGGGGTGCCTACGAGCAGTACTTC. The encoded protein is CASSPNRGAYEQYF.

This chain uses TRBV7-2 with TRBJ1-6; the D is unclear. The CDR3 sequence is 13 residues long. Per the germline V gene, CDR1 is SGHTA and CDR2 is FQGNSA. The V gene lost 4 bases and the J gene lost 5 bases, with 6 bases spanning the gap. CDR3 region: CASSSFNNSPLHF. The CDR3 coding sequence is TGTGCCAGCAGCTCCTTTAATAATTCACCCCTCCACTTT.

As DNA, the CDR3 is TGCGCCAGCAGCGCCGGGACAGGGGGCACTGAAGCTTTCTTT. Amino acid sequence: CASSAGTGGTEAFF. This chain connects TRBV5-1 to TRBJ1-1, with 11 bases lining up with TRBD1. In germline, CDR1 is SGHRS, CDR2 YFSETQ. This CDR3 contains 14 residues. Germline trimming cut 4 bases from V and 4 bases from J; bases unmatched to any gene: 3.

CDR3: CASNSPGGGSNEQFF. The CDR3 region has the DNA TGTGCCAGCAACTCGCCCGGAGGAGGTTCTAATGAGCAGTTCTTC. The gene calls are TRBV6-5 and TRBJ2-1, with D perhaps matching TRBD2 (5 bases). The CDR3 length is 15 residues. Germline V gives CDR1 MNHEY, CDR2 SVGAGI. Trimming pared 7 bases from V and 7 bases from J, leaving 20 bases between.

The CDR3 loop is CASSQAGYGNTIYF. CDR3 nucleotide sequence: TGCGCCAGCAGCCAAGCAGGGTACGGAAACACCATATATTTT. This chain uses TRBV4-3 with TRBJ1-3; weak D call: TRBD1 (5 bases). V was pared by 1 base and J by 4 bases, with 8 bases between. CDR3 length: 14 amino acids. Germline lookup yields CDR1 LGHNA and CDR2 YSLEER.

The gene calls are TRBV7-9 and TRBJ2-1; D is unresolved. CDR1 and CDR2 from the germline V gene are SEHNR and FQNEAQ (reference sequence). V lost 2 bases and J 7 bases, leaving 15 bases between the germline ends. This CDR3 comprises 15 residues. Here the CDR3 reads CASSLTRIFQNEQFF. The DNA of the CDR3 is TGTGCCAGCAGCTTAACCCGAATATTTCAGAATGAGCAGTTCTTC.

For the CDR3, the DNA is TGTGCCAGCAGTTTAGGTGGGACAGGGGTCTATGGCTACACCTTC. As protein: CASSLGGTGVYGYTF. This chain connects TRBV28 to TRBJ1-2; TRBD1 matches 10 bases. Germline CDR1 reads MDHEN; CDR2 reads SYDVKM. The CDR3 is made up of 15 amino acids. V dropped 2 bases and J dropped 4; count of bases not matched to a gene: 4.

The J gene is TRBJ1-4, the V gene TRBV5-5, with D possibly matching TRBD1 (5 bases). Trimming took 4 bases from V and 10 from J, leaving 17 bases between them. From germline, CDR1 is SGHKS and CDR2 YYEKEE (reference sequence). This CDR3 region has 14 residues. Here the CDR3 DNA reads TGTGCCAGCAGCCCGGGGGTCGCGGGGGGAAAACTGTTTTTT. Encoded protein: CASSPGVAGGKLFF.

This chain links TRBV24-1 with TRBJ1-2; 9 positions match TRBD1. This CDR3 has 13 amino acids. In germline, CDR1 is KGHDR, CDR2 SFDVKD. V trimming: 6 bases; J trimming: 8 bases; junction bases outside the gene matches: 6. Written as DNA, the CDR3 is TGTGCCACCAGTCCGGGACAGGGAGAAGGCTACACCTTC. Protein sequence: CATSPGQGEGYTF.

The chain uses TRBV30 and TRBJ1-1; TRBD1 aligns across 9 bases. Germline V gene lookup returns CDR1 GTSNPN and CDR2 SVGIG (reference sequence). The CDR3 consists of 15 residues. J gave up 6 bases and V 4 bases, and 12 bases lay outside the gene matches. This chain's CDR3 is CAWILFGQGIAEAFF. CDR3 nucleotides: TGTGCCTGGATTTTGTTTGGACAGGGGATCGCTGAAGCTTTCTTT.

This rearrangement joins TRBV29-1 to TRBJ2-1; no definite D call. The CDR3 has 12 residues. Trimming pared 3 bases from V and 6 bases from J, leaving 9 bases between. Germline V CDR1 and CDR2: SQVTM, ANQGSEA. CDR3 coding DNA: TGCAGCGTTGACCCGGCGGTCAATGAGCAGTTCTTC. Translating it yields CSVDPAVNEQFF.

This clone was detected once. V is TRBV6-2 or TRBV6-3 and J is TRBJ2-7, with 8 bases fitting TRBD2. Germline V gene sequence: CDR1 MNHEY, CDR2 SVGEGT. Losses at the gene ends were 4 bases for V and 2 bases for J; bases not matched to a gene: 7. CDR3 length equals 15 residues. CDR3 region: CASSFSGALTYEQYF. DNA for the CDR3: TGTGCCAGCAGTTTTAGCGGGGCTCTGACCTACGAGCAGTACTTC.

The J gene is TRBJ2-2, the V gene TRBV27, with 7 bases aligning to TRBD1. The CDR3 totals 14 residues. V trimming: 6 bases; J trimming: 3 bases; junction bases outside the gene matches: 4. Germline V CDR1 and CDR2: MNHEY, SMNVEV (reference sequence). The CDR3 sequence is CASSTGQYTGELFF. In nucleotides, the CDR3 is TGTGCCAGCAGCACGGGACAGTACACCGGGGAGCTGTTTTTT.

This clone was seen more than once but under ten times. V gene TRBV5-1 combines with J gene TRBJ2-7, with a weak D call TRBD1 (7 bases). CDR1 SGHRS and CDR2 YFSETQ come from the germline V gene. This CDR3 region has 12 residues. The V and J ends lost 3 bases and 5 bases respectively, with 9 bases between them. The CDR3, as DNA: TGCGCCAGCAGCTCAGGGGGGAACGAGCAGTACTTC. This gives the protein CASSSGGNEQYF. Complete variable domain (other parts from reference TRBV5-1 and TRBJ2-7): KAGVTQTPRYLIKTRGQQVTLSCSPISGHRSVSWYQQTPGQGLQFLFEYFSETQRNKGNFPGRFSGRQFSNSRSEMNVSTLELGDSALYLCASSSGGNEQYFGPGTRLTVT.

The CDR3 bases are TGTGCCAGCAGCCATCCCGAGGGGGGCCGGGGGGCAGAGACCCAGTACTTC. Translation gives CASSHPEGGRGAETQYF. V usage is TRBV4-2 and J usage is TRBJ2-5, with a possible D match to TRBD2 (7 bases). Germline values: CDR1 LGHNA, CDR2 YNFKEQ. V was pared by 3 bases and J by 4 bases, with 21 bases between. CDR3 length equals 17 residues.

The chain is built from TRBV5-1 and TRBJ1-1; 7 nucleotides match TRBD1. Germline assignment: CDR1 SGHRS and CDR2 YFSETQ. V dropped 3 bases and J dropped 1; count of bases not matched to a gene: 3. The CDR3 totals 14 residues. The CDR3 nucleotides read TGCGCCAGCAGCTCGGGACAGACGAACACTGAAGCTTTCTTT. The encoded protein is CASSSGQTNTEAFF.

This sequence joins TRBV7-2 and TRBJ1-1; a weak D match, TRBD1 (5 bases). Trimming removed 1 base at V and 5 bases at J, with 14 bases between. Germline loops: CDR1 SGHTA, CDR2 FQGNSA. CDR3 length equals 15 residues. The CDR3 sequence: CASSLVVDRPTEAFF. The CDR3 DNA sequence: TGTGCCAGCAGCTTAGTGGTAGACAGACCGACTGAAGCTTTCTTT.

V and J are TRBV12-5 and TRBJ1-2; TRBD1 matches at 8 bases. This CDR3 has 15 residues. The ends lost 1 base at V and 8 bases at J; junction bases unmatched: 9. The V gene's germline CDR1 is LGHNT and CDR2 FRNRAP. CDR3 in amino acids: CASGLATGGRGGYTF. The CDR3 coding sequence is TGTGCTAGTGGTTTGGCTACAGGGGGACGCGGCGGCTACACCTTC.

DNA of the CDR3: TGCGCCAGCAGCCAAGCAGGGGGCAATCAGCCCCAGCATTTT. Protein: CASSQAGGNQPQHF. The V and J genes are TRBV4-3 and TRBJ1-5; TRBD1 might be the D (6 bases). The CDR3 contains 14 residues. The germline CDR1 and CDR2 sequences are LGHNA and YSLEER. V lost 1 base and J 2 bases, leaving 6 bases between the germline ends.

V gene TRBV9 combines with J gene TRBJ2-2; 10 bases are shared with TRBD1. The CDR3 covers 15 residues. The germline CDR1 and CDR2 sequences are SGDLS and YYNGEE. V shed 2 bases and J 6 bases; nucleotides not matched to a gene: 4. CDR3 residues: CASSVLGTGAGELFF. CDR3 nucleotide sequence: TGTGCCAGCAGCGTCCTGGGGACAGGGGCCGGGGAGCTGTTTTTT. Supplemented by reference TRBV9 and TRBJ2-2, the full variable domain reads DSGVTQTPKHLITATGQRVTLRCSPRSGDLSVYWYQQSLDQGLQFLIQYYNGEERAKGNILERFSAQQFPDLHSELNLSSLELGDSALYFCASSVLGTGAGELFFGEGSRLTVL.

The chain joins TRBV7-9 to TRBJ2-2; maybe TRBD2 (5 bases). CDR1 is SEHNR and CDR2 is FQNEAQ in the germline V gene (reference sequence). V lost 5 bases to trimming and J lost 3 bases, with 10 bases between them. There are 14 residues in the CDR3. For the CDR3, the DNA is TGTGCCAGCAGCCCGGACTTAGACACCGGGGAGCTGTTTTTT. It is translated as CASSPDLDTGELFF.

CDR3 DNA sequence: TGTGCCAGCAGTACCGGCAGGGGGGTTCAGCCCCAGCATTTT. Encoded protein: CASSTGRGVQPQHF. This chain uses TRBV7-2 with TRBJ1-5; 7 bases line up with TRBD1. CDR3 length: 14 amino acids. CDR1 SGHTA and CDR2 FQGNSA come from the germline V gene. With V trimmed by 6 bases and J by 6 bases, 8 bases remained unmatched.

The rearrangement uses TRBV2 and TRBJ1-4, with D maybe TRBD1 (6 bases). Trimming removed 9 bases from V and 3 bases from J, with 14 bases in between. CDR3 length: 14 residues. Germline assignment: CDR1 SNHLY and CDR2 FYNNEI. The CDR3 spells CASLMGAANEKLFF. The CDR3 DNA reads as TGTGCCAGTCTAATGGGGGCGGCTAATGAAAAACTGTTTTTT.

This rearrangement joins TRBV2 to TRBJ2-1; 8 bases are a match to TRBD2. The CDR3 runs to 12 residues. J gave up 8 bases and V 6 bases, and 3 bases lay outside the gene matches. The germline V gene has CDR1 SNHLY and CDR2 FYNNEI. In DNA form, the CDR3 reads TGTGCCAGCAGCGGACTAGCCCATGAGCAGTTCTTC. Residues: CASSGLAHEQFF.

CDR3 residues: CASSQGTRDSVMDAFF. CDR3 nucleotide sequence: TGCGCCAGCAGCCAAGGGACACGGGACTCGGTCATGGATGCTTTCTTT. The chain is built from TRBV4-3 and TRBJ1-1, with TRBD1 as a possible D gene (5 bases). V lost 1 base and J 11 bases, leaving 23 bases between the germline ends. Germline V CDR1 and CDR2: LGHNA, YSLEER. The CDR3 runs to 16 residues.